These T cell receptor beta chains were read from a single sample in a study of T cell responses to AZD1222 COVID-19 vaccine. TCRdb's table, derived via immunoSEQ multiplex PCR, lists solely in-frame clones and lacks some. The sample yields 130,000 or so clones, around 90% seen once. The starting material was peripheral blood, obtained on day 0 of AZD1222 vaccination. Receptors originate from an adult in good health. Both conserved end residues are part of each CDR3.

v_call	j_call	cdr3_aa
TRBV4-3	TRBJ1-2	CASSQDRTPGSYGYTF
TRBV28	TRBJ2-7	CASSYPRLAEAPYEQYF
TRBV6-4	TRBJ2-2	CASSDLAGNTGELFF
TRBV3-1/TRBV3-2	TRBJ1-5	CASSQWGDNQPQHF
TRBV19	TRBJ1-6	CASSVPVESSPLHF
TRBV18	TRBJ1-1	CASSPRGTGGLQAFF
TRBV19	TRBJ2-5	CASSPGLQETQYF
TRBV12-5	TRBJ1-1	CASGLVHFGLGEAFF
TRBV10-3	TRBJ1-1	CAIRGENTEAFF
TRBV6-5	TRBJ1-2	CASSYLGLGYGYTF
TRBV11-2	TRBJ1-1	CASSFAGSSKAFF
TRBV7-3	TRBJ2-1	CASSFSGTSKNEQFF
TRBV6-5	TRBJ2-5	CASSRETQYF
TRBV2	TRBJ2-7	CASRGTDQKAYEQYF
TRBV2	TRBJ1-3	CASKGPSSGNTIYF
TRBV5-1	TRBJ2-2	CASSLGPPNTGELFF
TRBV19	TRBJ2-2	CASSIQQGRTNTGELFF
TRBV4-1	TRBJ1-2	CASSHLPAGIGGYTF
TRBV15	TRBJ2-7	CATSRDGQGFSYEQYF
TRBV19	TRBJ2-1	CASSIVGLAGAGNEQFF
TRBV30	TRBJ2-7	CAWSSLRYEQYF
TRBV11-3	TRBJ2-3	CASSLELGTGGFSRTDTQYF
TRBV7-8	TRBJ1-5	CASSFGMTGGPQHF
TRBV4-1	TRBJ2-6	CASSQSRTYSGANVLTF
TRBV2	TRBJ1-1	CASLGGLGANTEAFF
TRBV11-2	TRBJ2-7	CASTLSGTPYEQYF
TRBV5-1	TRBJ2-7	CASSLSGSGRSSYEQYF
TRBV9	TRBJ1-2	CASSVTASALGYTF
TRBV27	TRBJ2-2	CASSPSGRGTGELFF
TRBV12-3/TRBV12-4	TRBJ2-1	CASSTGQGSEQFF
TRBV10-2	TRBJ2-5	CASRISGLLETQYF
TRBV27	TRBJ1-6	CASSYSPNSPLHF
TRBV2	TRBJ1-2	CASSGDRAGGYTF
TRBV18	TRBJ1-4	CASSPSDRVGEKLFF
TRBV29-1	TRBJ1-2	CSVSRPREHGYTF
TRBV12-5	TRBJ1-1	CASGLTTGGWTEAFF
TRBV4-3	TRBJ1-2	CASSQRGGAGASYGYTF
TRBV19	TRBJ1-2	CASSIRPANYGYTF
TRBV3-1/TRBV3-2	TRBJ1-4	CASSQYAEKLFF
TRBV5-6	TRBJ1-1	CASSLQGWTEAFF
TRBV5-1	TRBJ1-1	CASSKQGGRTEAFF
TRBV27	TRBJ2-5	CASSPGRRSLQSETQYF
TRBV6-1	TRBJ1-4	CASRGSSATNEKLFF
TRBV19	TRBJ1-5	CASHAEWSNQPQHF
TRBV19	TRBJ1-3	CASRTGQLSGNTIYF
TRBV4-1	TRBJ1-5	CASSQDVGGSRPKHF
TRBV5-6	TRBJ2-5	CASSLVEIQETQYF
TRBV19	TRBJ2-1	CASSIGRGGGSNEQFF
TRBV7-2	TRBJ2-7	CASSPPWHEQYF
TRBV9	TRBJ2-5	CASSVGTSGRGKETQYF
TRBV5-1	TRBJ2-6	CASRPGQGGGIGNVLTF
TRBV6-1	TRBJ2-1	CASSEAYGGPYNEQFF
TRBV7-2	TRBJ2-7	CASSGQGTISYEQYF
TRBV28	TRBJ2-7	CASSLWGQQYF
TRBV5-6	TRBJ1-2	CASSLKDRYTF
TRBV7-2	TRBJ1-4	CASSSRTGSRGEKLFF
TRBV28	TRBJ2-2	CASKTGGTGELFF
TRBV19	TRBJ1-6	CASTPGQYNSPLHF
TRBV7-2	TRBJ2-3	CASSDGDTQYF
TRBV7-9	TRBJ1-4	CATAASMNEKLFF